Listed below are T cell receptor beta chains from one sample, sequenced in a study of PD-1 blockade in classical Hodgkin lymphoma. Clones were read by immunoSEQ multiplex PCR, and TCRdb kept only the in-frame ones, dropping some. The sample records roughly 42,000 clones, about 74% being singletons. The material was peripheral blood mononuclear cells (PBMCs), obtained at baseline. The receptor source for this set is a human donor with classical Hodgkin lymphoma. Each CDR3 is given with its conserved first and last residue.

>TRBV9
CASSVQTGVGSPLHF
>TRBV18
CASSSNSYEQYF
>TRBV19
CASSIRDEQFF
>TRBV11-2
CASSLDRTSWGTEQYF
>TRBV15
CATSVSWGTEAFF
>TRBV29-1
CSVLRGNEQFF
>TRBV5-1
CASNSLTADTQYF
>TRBV7-9
CASSLVGAAGEQYF
>TRBV28
CASRVPLRDRGYGYTF
>TRBV5-6
CASSLRLVDTQYF
>TRBV25-1
CASRGLDETQYF
>TRBV29-1
CSVPGQGAHPQYEQYF
>TRBV23-1
CASSQSTGRDTQYF
>TRBV7-3
CASSLDRTIPNSNTEAFF
>TRBV28
CASSFQHTDTQYF
>TRBV9
CASSQNPGTGEWDEQYF
>TRBV7-2
CASSLVGGSGIVETQYF
>TRBV5-6
CASLTGETPYNEQFF
>TRBV28
CASSPTYEQYF
>TRBV6-5
CASSRTHATGELFF
>TRBV7-2
CASSPPGPLYGYTF
>TRBV6-5
CASTQLGDTQYF
>TRBV29-1
CSVRGQEEKLFF
>TRBV11-3
CASSLNQVKQFF
>TRBV6-5
CASSQQGGYGYTF
>TRBV11-2
CASSLWTGDTGELFF
>TRBV10-1
CASSEGGTGRNEQFF
>TRBV29-1
CSAATQGRNEAFF
>TRBV5-8
CASSPTGTGNQPQHF
>TRBV7-8
CASSLARSRRPNEKLFF
>TRBV6-5
CASSYSGNEQFF
>TRBV5-1
CASSLDGQALYGYTF
>TRBV4-1
CASSLLLAGGNIQYF
>TRBV6-5
CASREVRGGNQPQHF
>TRBV11-2
CASSLDNNEQFF
>TRBV7-2
CASSARTGSNQPQHF
>TRBV30
CAWSVLLPYEQYF
>TRBV5-1
CASSLRIGDTQYF
>TRBV7-2
CASSSWEGGYQPQHF
>TRBV6-5
CASSYWGTETQYF
>TRBV5-3
CARSSTGRISSGNTIYF
>TRBV9
CASSPMRQGNNYGYTF
>TRBV6-5
CASSYGQSTEAFF
>TRBV6-1
CASSYTSEAFF
>TRBV30
CAWSALSNQPQHF
>TRBV6-6
CASSLVGGRYGYTF
>TRBV4-3
CASSQEARLAGGLSYEQYF
>TRBV5-8
CASSLFLAPYNEQFF